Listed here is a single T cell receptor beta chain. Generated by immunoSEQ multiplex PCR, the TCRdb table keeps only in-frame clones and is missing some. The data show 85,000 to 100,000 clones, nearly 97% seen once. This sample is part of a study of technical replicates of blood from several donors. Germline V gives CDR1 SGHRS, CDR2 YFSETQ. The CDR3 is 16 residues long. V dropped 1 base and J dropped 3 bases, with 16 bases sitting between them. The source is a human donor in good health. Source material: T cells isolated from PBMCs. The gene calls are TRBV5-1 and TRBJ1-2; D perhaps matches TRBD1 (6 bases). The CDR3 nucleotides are TGCGCCAGCAGCTTGATAGTACAGGGCGACGACTATGGCTACACCTTC. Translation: CASSLIVQGDDYGYTF.